This passage covers 31 T cell receptor beta chains from one sample sequenced in a study of beta chain features in type 1 diabetes. The entirety of the isolated RNA underwent reverse transcription, so expressed TCRB transcripts were sequenced. Libraries were prepared by immunoSEQ multiplex PCR; TCRdb keeps only in-frame clonotypes and omits some of them. The table has 200,000 to 250,000 clones, 68% seen once. Sequenced: naive CD4+ T cells from blood. These receptors came from a man aged 25-45 years in good health.

The chain links TRBV15 to TRBJ2-4; D is undetermined. The V end was cut by 6 bases, the J end by 0 bases, with 9 bases between. The CDR3 sequence is 14 residues long. In germline, CDR1 is LNHNV, CDR2 YYDKDF (reference sequence). This CDR3 reads CATSTNIAKNIQYF. Written as DNA, the CDR3 is TGTGCCACCAGTACAAATATAGCCAAAAACATTCAGTACTTC.

This clone has just a few counts. The J gene is TRBJ2-7, the V gene TRBV29-1; the D is unclear. V was trimmed by 6 bases and J by 0 bases, leaving 15 bases between them. This CDR3 has 14 amino acids. The germline V gene encodes CDR1 SQVTM and CDR2 ANQGSEA. CDR3 region: CSVGPILNSYEQYF. CDR3 bases: TGCAGCGTCGGCCCAATTTTAAACTCCTACGAGCAGTACTTC.

CDR3 in DNA: TGTGCCACCAGCAGAGAAGATGGAGGCAATCAGCCCCAGCATTTT. It specifies CATSREDGGNQPQHF. This rearrangement joins TRBV15 to TRBJ1-5; D remains ambiguous. The CDR3 has 15 residues. V lost 0 bases and J lost 2, with 8 bases in between. CDR1 and CDR2 (germline): LNHNV, YYDKDF (reference sequence).

The rearrangement uses TRBV30 and TRBJ2-7; D perhaps matches TRBD1 (6 bases). The CDR3 totals 13 residues. Looked up from germline, CDR1 is GTSNPN and CDR2 is SVGIG (reference sequence). Trimming left V 5 bases short and J 5 bases short, with 16 bases between. CDR3: CAWAGGFGDEQYF. DNA for the CDR3: TGTGCCTGGGCTGGGGGCTTCGGGGACGAGCAGTACTTC. Drawing the rest from reference TRBV30 and TRBJ2-7, the complete variable domain is SQTIHQWPATLVQPVGSPLSLECTVEGTSNPNLYWYRQAAGRGLQLLFYSVGIGQISSEVPQNLSASRPQDRQFILSSKKLLLSDSGFYLCAWAGGFGDEQYFGPGTRLTVT.

The J gene is TRBJ2-7, the V gene TRBV15; 11 bases map to TRBD2. CDR1 is LNHNV and CDR2 is YYDKDF in the germline V gene (reference sequence). The CDR3 length is 16 residues. Germline trimming cut 5 bases from V and 2 bases from J; bases unmatched to any gene: 8. Written as DNA, the CDR3 is TGTGCCACCAGCTGGGGTAGCGGGAGGGGAGCCTACGAGCAGTACTTC. This encodes CATSWGSGRGAYEQYF.

This sequence joins TRBV6-5 and TRBJ1-2, with D possibly TRBD1 on 5 matching bases. The CDR3 spans 13 residues. Germline V gene lookup returns CDR1 MNHEY and CDR2 SVGAGI. V lost 5 bases and J lost 4, with 11 bases in between. The CDR3 region is CASSGTAAYGYTF. For the CDR3, the DNA is TGTGCCAGCAGTGGGACCGCAGCCTATGGCTACACCTTC.

J is TRBJ1-5 and V is TRBV2; D uncertain. There are 13 residues in the CDR3. Trimming removed 4 bases at V and 0 bases at J, with 4 bases between. Germline CDR1 and CDR2: SNHLY and FYNNEI. The CDR3 is CASSAYSNQPQHF. CDR3 sequence (DNA): TGTGCCAGCAGTGCCTATAGCAATCAGCCCCAGCATTTT.

For the CDR3, the DNA is TGTGCCTCCCCCTCGCCCAGGAACACCGGGGAGCTGTTTTTT. It codes for CASPSPRNTGELFF. The chain couples TRBV30 to TRBJ2-2; D not resolved. Trimming shortened V by 7 bases and J by 1 base, and 13 bases separated the two germline ends. Germline values: CDR1 GTSNPN, CDR2 SVGIG (reference sequence). The CDR3 extends over 14 amino acids.

The chain has TRBV29-1 and TRBJ1-4; D might be TRBD1 (6 bases). The germline V gene encodes CDR1 SQVTM and CDR2 ANQGSEA. There are 12 residues in the CDR3. Trimming stripped 4 bases from V and 8 bases from J, with 11 bases between. CDR3 bases: TGCAGCGTTGCACAGGGAGGCGAAAAACTGTTTTTT. Protein: CSVAQGGEKLFF.

A word on this clone: The same CDR3 also results from other DNA sequences found in this sample. The CDR3 protein is CASSLGGSDTQYF. DNA of the CDR3: TGCGCCAGCAGCTTGGGCGGTTCAGATACGCAGTATTTT. The rearrangement uses TRBV5-1 and TRBJ2-3; unclear D gene. The V end was cut by 0 bases, the J end by 4 bases, with 6 bases between. Germline CDR1 is SGHRS and CDR2 is YFSETQ. The CDR3 extends over 13 amino acids.

Turning to this clone: Different DNA sequences within this sample yield the same CDR3. Here the CDR3 DNA reads TGTGCCTGGTCCAGCCAAGAGACCCAGTACTTC. Translating it yields CAWSSQETQYF. V and J are TRBV30 and TRBJ2-5; D not certain. Trimming removed 5 bases at V and 1 base at J, with 5 bases between. There are 11 residues in the CDR3. The germline V gene encodes CDR1 GTSNPN and CDR2 SVGIG (reference sequence).

This clone was observed once. This chain links TRBV4-3 with TRBJ2-3; D not certain. This CDR3 spans 14 amino acids. V gave up 0 bases and J gave up 3 bases, with 7 bases separating them. Germline assignment: CDR1 LGHNA and CDR2 YSLEER. Written as DNA, the CDR3 is TGCGCCAGCAGCCAAGATCCCAGGACAGATACGCAGTATTTT. Its translation is CASSQDPRTDTQYF.

This chain uses TRBV7-2 with TRBJ2-2, with D maybe TRBD2 (6 bases). V was cut by 5 bases and J by 2 bases, with 9 bases left in between. In germline, CDR1 is SGHTA, CDR2 FQGNSA. This CDR3 comprises 14 residues. The CDR3 protein is CASSQGTNTGELFF. The CDR3 coding sequence is TGTGCCAGCAGCCAAGGGACTAACACCGGGGAGCTGTTTTTT.

CDR3 sequence reads: CASSRDTYGYTF. As DNA, the CDR3 is TGTGCCAGCAGCCGCGACACCTATGGCTACACCTTC. This sequence joins TRBV7-9 and TRBJ1-2; D ambiguous. This CDR3 region has 12 residues. Germline loops: CDR1 SEHNR, CDR2 FQNEAQ (reference sequence). Deletions cut 5 bases from V and 4 bases from J, with 8 bases between.

The chain recombines TRBV10-3 with TRBJ2-3; no reliable D call. This CDR3 region has 14 residues. From germline, CDR1 is ENHRY and CDR2 SYGVKD. The V end was cut by 0 bases, the J end by 6 bases, with 10 bases between. The CDR3 DNA is TGTGCCATCAGTGAGTCACGGGTAGGGGATACGCAGTATTTT. It is translated as CAISESRVGDTQYF.

The sample holds a few counts of this clone. The chain employs TRBV29-1 and TRBJ2-5; no firm D call. This CDR3 comprises 13 residues. V lost 0 bases, J lost 4 bases, and 9 bases lay in between. Germline assignment: CDR1 SQVTM and CDR2 ANQGSEA. CDR3 amino acids: CSVEENRGETQYF. The CDR3 region has the DNA TGCAGCGTTGAAGAAAACAGAGGAGAGACCCAGTACTTC. Together with reference TRBV29-1 and TRBJ2-5, the CDR3 gives the full variable domain: SAVISQKPSRDICQRGTSLTIQCQVDSQVTMMFWYRQQPGQSLTLIATANQGSEATYESGFVIDKFPISRPNLTFSTLTVSNMSPEDSSIYLCSVEENRGETQYFGPGTRLLVL.

The CDR3 is CASSFSEGGEQFF. The CDR3 bases are TGCGCCAGCAGCTTCTCGGAGGGTGGTGAGCAGTTCTTC. The rearrangement joins TRBV5-1 to TRBJ2-1; possible D gene TRBD2, 6 bases. There are 13 residues in the CDR3. Germline V gives CDR1 SGHRS, CDR2 YFSETQ. The V gene lost 2 bases and the J gene lost 9 bases, with 12 bases spanning the gap.

The chain's CDR3 is CASSSNYGYTF. Written as DNA, the CDR3 is TGTGCCAGCAGCTCCAACTATGGCTACACCTTC. This sequence joins TRBV9 and TRBJ1-2; D remains ambiguous. The CDR3 is made up of 11 amino acids. V gave up 4 bases and J gave up 2 bases, with 3 bases separating them. Germline assignment: CDR1 SGDLS and CDR2 YYNGEE.

The chain joins TRBV30 to TRBJ2-3; 8 nucleotides agree with TRBD2. Germline assignment: CDR1 GTSNPN and CDR2 SVGIG (reference sequence). V lost 0 bases to trimming and J lost 0 bases; unmatched junction nucleotides: 5. There are 16 residues in the CDR3. The DNA for the CDR3 is TGTGCCTGGAGTGTCGCGGGGGGACCTAGCACAGATACGCAGTATTTT. Encoded protein: CAWSVAGGPSTDTQYF.

This clone was recorded a few times. V gene TRBV30 combines with J gene TRBJ2-3, with a weak D call TRBD1 (5 bases). Trimming cost V 3 bases and J 1 base, with 8 bases left between them. This CDR3 is 13 amino acids long. Germline V gives CDR1 GTSNPN, CDR2 SVGIG (reference sequence). The DNA for the CDR3 is TGTGCCTGGAGAGGGGCGGGCACAGATACGCAGTATTTT. This sequence encodes CAWRGAGTDTQYF. The whole variable domain, remainder taken from reference TRBV30 and TRBJ2-3, is SQTIHQWPATLVQPVGSPLSLECTVEGTSNPNLYWYRQAAGRGLQLLFYSVGIGQISSEVPQNLSASRPQDRQFILSSKKLLLSDSGFYLCAWRGAGTDTQYFGPGTRLTVL.

This clone was detected a few times. V usage is TRBV30 and J usage is TRBJ1-5; 7 positions agree with TRBD1. CDR3 length: 15 amino acids. V shed 0 bases and J 5 bases; nucleotides not matched to a gene: 7. Germline V gene sequence: CDR1 GTSNPN, CDR2 SVGIG (reference sequence). As DNA, the CDR3 is TGTGCCTGGAGTGTAGGGACAGCCATAGATCAGCCCCAGCATTTT. Residues: CAWSVGTAIDQPQHF. Based on the CDR3 plus reference TRBV30 and TRBJ1-5, the full variable domain is SQTIHQWPATLVQPVGSPLSLECTVEGTSNPNLYWYRQAAGRGLQLLFYSVGIGQISSEVPQNLSASRPQDRQFILSSKKLLLSDSGFYLCAWSVGTAIDQPQHFGDGTRLSIL.

The chain employs TRBV7-9 and TRBJ1-1; no definite D call. The CDR3 extends over 13 amino acids. Germline CDR1 SEHNR, CDR2 FQNEAQ (reference sequence). V was clipped by 4 bases and J by 3 bases, with 9 bases between them. The CDR3 here is CASSSSGDTEAFF. The DNA of the CDR3 is TGTGCCAGCAGCTCATCGGGCGACACTGAAGCTTTCTTT.

The chain employs TRBV2 and TRBJ2-6, with TRBD1 matching 9 bases. The V gene end was trimmed by 0 bases and the J gene end by 2 bases; junction bases not matched to a gene: 2. The CDR3 consists of 17 residues. Per the germline V gene, CDR1 is SNHLY and CDR2 is FYNNEI. Written as DNA, the CDR3 is TGTGCCAGCAGTGAAGCGGGGACAGGGACTGGGGCCAACGTCCTGACTTTC. It codes for CASSEAGTGTGANVLTF.

The chain combines TRBV29-1 with TRBJ1-2; tentative D call: TRBD1 (5 bases). Germline V gives CDR1 SQVTM, CDR2 ANQGSEA. This CDR3 spans 15 amino acids. V was shortened by 2 bases and J by 4 bases, with 17 bases between the two germline ends. The CDR3 here is CSVERSTATTYGYTF. CDR3 in DNA: TGCAGCGTTGAAAGGTCGACAGCTACTACCTATGGCTACACCTTC.

The chain carries TRBV7-9 and TRBJ2-1; 10 bases are shared with TRBD2. CDR1 SEHNR and CDR2 FQNEAQ come from the germline V gene (reference sequence). J lost 0 bases, V lost 2 bases, and 7 bases had no gene match. The CDR3 extends over 18 amino acids. CDR3 in amino acids: CASSLSSGSFSSYNEQFF. CDR3 DNA: TGTGCCAGCAGCTTATCTAGCGGGAGCTTTAGCTCCTACAATGAGCAGTTCTTC. The variable domain in full, completed from reference TRBV7-9 and TRBJ2-1, reads DTGVSQNPRHKITKRGQNVTFRCDPISEHNRLYWYRQTLGQGPEFLTYFQNEAQLEKSRLLSDRFSAERPKGSFSTLEIQRTEQGDSAMYLCASSLSSGSFSSYNEQFFGPGTRLTVL.

The chain links TRBV18 to TRBJ2-3; D gene ambiguous. This CDR3 spans 12 amino acids. The V end lost 4 bases, the J end lost 5 bases, and 7 bases lay between the germline ends. Germline CDR1 KGHSH, CDR2 LQKENI. As DNA, the CDR3 is TGTGCCAGCTCACTCGTGGGAGATACGCAGTATTTT. It encodes CASSLVGDTQYF.

The rearrangement links TRBV6-1 to TRBJ1-2; 9 bases line up with TRBD1. V lost 10 bases, J lost 3 bases, and 9 bases stayed unmatched. Germline CDR1 MNHNS, CDR2 SASEGT. The CDR3 is made up of 14 amino acids. CDR3 sequence (DNA): TGTGCCACCTCGGACAGGGGCCTCCACTATGGCTACACCTTC. Translated, it gives CATSDRGLHYGYTF.

The chain combines TRBV23-1 with TRBJ2-2, with TRBD1 identical over 8 bases. TRBV23-1 is filed as an ORF, its function uncertain. The CDR3 length is 16 residues. The V and J ends lost 3 bases and 3 bases, in that order; junction bases with no gene match: 6. CDR3 amino acids: CASSQTTGADTGELFF. The CDR3 coding sequence is TGCGCCAGCAGTCAGACGACAGGGGCTGACACCGGGGAGCTGTTTTTT.

The rearrangement joins TRBV20-1 to TRBJ2-1; either TRBD1 or TRBD2 may supply D (5 bases each). V was cut by 5 bases and J by 8 bases, with 10 bases left in between. This CDR3 has 11 amino acids. Germline V gene lookup returns CDR1 DFQATT and CDR2 SNEGSKA (reference sequence). CDR3 bases: TGCAGTGCTGTCACGGGGCATGAGCAGTTCTTC. Residues: CSAVTGHEQFF.

This clone came up once. In nucleotides, the CDR3 is TGCAGCGTTGAAGAACCGGTTGCGGGGTGGCGGGAGACCCAGTACTTC. Protein: CSVEEPVAGWRETQYF. V gene TRBV29-1 combines with J gene TRBJ2-5; a weak D match, TRBD2 (6 bases). The length of the CDR3 is 16 residues. Looked up from germline, CDR1 is SQVTM and CDR2 is ANQGSEA. Trimming shortened V by 0 bases and J by 5 bases, and 19 bases separated the two germline ends.

This clone appeared a few times. The gene calls are TRBV29-1 and TRBJ1-1; 8 bases fit TRBD1. J was trimmed by 0 bases and V by 4 bases; bases with no gene match: 7. This CDR3 has 15 amino acids. Germline V gene sequence: CDR1 SQVTM, CDR2 ANQGSEA. This CDR3 is CSVVRGQVLNTEAFF. CDR3 coding DNA: TGCAGCGTTGTTCGGGGACAGGTTTTGAACACTGAAGCTTTCTTT.